A single sample is the source of the 30 T cell receptor beta chains below, sequenced in a study of cytomegalovirus exposure and HLA in healthy donors (dated by TCRdb to the late 2010s). The method was the immunoSEQ multiplex PCR assay. For the multiplex PCR, a mixture combining 60 forward primers for TCR Vbeta segments and 13 reverse primers for TCR Jbeta segments was used. TCRdb took over this immuneACCESS table, retaining in-frame rearrangements with V and J assigned. Such tables are incomplete; in checked studies, under half of the missing clones stem from an unresolved V gene, and the remainder is unexplained. This sample comprises 74,000 or so clones, 68% of them detected only once. Around 1.9% of the sample goes to the ten largest clones. The sequencing input was PBMCs. The receptors were sampled from a woman aged 30 to 39 in good health and CMV-seronegative.

The sample holds one count of this clone. The CDR3 nucleotides read TGTGCCAGCAGTGCCCACAGGGAAAACACTGAAGCTTTCTTT. Translation gives CASSAHRENTEAFF. The chain recombines TRBV6-1 with TRBJ1-1; TRBD1 is a possible D gene (6 bases). Trimming removed 4 bases from V and 2 bases from J, with 11 bases in between. Per the germline V gene, CDR1 is MNHNS and CDR2 is SASEGT. The CDR3 covers 14 residues.

J is TRBJ2-2 and V is TRBV7-8, with 8 bases that match TRBD2. V lost 3 bases and J lost 4; bases outside the gene matches: 4. This CDR3 has 15 residues. In germline, CDR1 is SGHVS, CDR2 FQNEAQ. As DNA, the CDR3 is TGTGCCAGCAGCTTTGGGCGGGGGGTCACCGGGGAGCTGTTTTTT. It encodes CASSFGRGVTGELFF.

The chain couples TRBV5-6 to TRBJ1-2; no firm D call. Trimming took off 2 bases at V and 6 bases at J, with 5 bases between the two ends. Per germline, CDR1 SGHDT and CDR2 YYEEEE. There are 11 residues in the CDR3. The chain's CDR3 is CASSFGHGYTF. DNA for the CDR3: TGTGCCAGCAGCTTTGGCCATGGCTACACCTTC.

The chain employs TRBV29-1 and TRBJ1-4; weak D call: TRBD1 (5 bases). V lost 3 bases, J lost 8 bases, and 13 bases lay in between. The CDR3 contains 13 residues. Germline CDR1 SQVTM, CDR2 ANQGSEA. The CDR3 bases are TGCAGCGTTGAGGTGCAGGGAGGGGAAAAACTGTTTTTT. It translates to CSVEVQGGEKLFF. Variable domain in full (rest from reference TRBV29-1 and TRBJ1-4): SAVISQKPSRDICQRGTSLTIQCQVDSQVTMMFWYRQQPGQSLTLIATANQGSEATYESGFVIDKFPISRPNLTFSTLTVSNMSPEDSSIYLCSVEVQGGEKLFFGSGTQLSVL.

This clone was detected once. V gene TRBV5-6 combines with J gene TRBJ1-5, with D possibly TRBD1 on 5 matching bases. Germline-derived CDR1 and CDR2 are SGHDT and YYEEEE. V was pared by 3 bases and J by 5 bases, with 15 bases between. The length of the CDR3 is 15 residues. CDR3 sequence: CASSSSGQDDQPQHF. Here the CDR3 DNA reads TGTGCCAGCAGCTCATCAGGGCAGGATGATCAGCCCCAGCATTTT.

This clone was seen a few times. The chain links TRBV7-2 to TRBJ2-3, with 9 bases matching TRBD2. Germline loops: CDR1 SGHTA, CDR2 FQGNSA. This CDR3 is 16 amino acids long. Trimming at V came to 5 bases and at J to 3 bases, leaving 9 bases not matched to a gene. The CDR3, as DNA: TGTGCCAGCAGCCTACTACCGGGACTAGCTACAGATACGCAGTATTTT. This gives the protein CASSLLPGLATDTQYF.

The chain is built from TRBV19 and TRBJ2-5; D not resolved. CDR3 size: 13 residues. Germline-derived CDR1 and CDR2 are LNHDA and SQIVND (reference sequence). Trimming cost V 4 bases and J 0 bases, with 6 bases left between them. CDR3 bases: TGTGCCAGTAGTACCCTTCACCAAGAGACCCAGTACTTC. This codes for CASSTLHQETQYF.

This clone has more than one count but fewer than ten. The rearrangement links TRBV4-2 to TRBJ1-1; D gene uncertain. This CDR3 contains 15 residues. Trimming removed 1 base from V and 3 bases from J, with 12 bases in between. Germline V gene lookup returns CDR1 LGHNA and CDR2 YNFKEQ. CDR3 DNA: TGTGCCAGCAGCCAAGGTGGGAGAGCATACACTGAAGCTTTCTTT. Translating it yields CASSQGGRAYTEAFF.

This sequence joins TRBV29-1 and TRBJ2-3, with 7 bases aligning to TRBD2. CDR1 SQVTM and CDR2 ANQGSEA come from the germline V gene. V was clipped by 7 bases and J by 5 bases; unmatched bases: 12. The CDR3 contains 14 residues. This chain's CDR3 is CSASRGGGEDTQYF. CDR3 nucleotides: TGCAGCGCTTCTCGTGGCGGGGGTGAAGATACGCAGTATTTT.

This clone was observed a few times. V is TRBV10-3 and J is TRBJ1-4; no reliable D call. The length of the CDR3 is 14 residues. Germline loops: CDR1 ENHRY, CDR2 SYGVKD. The V gene lost 2 bases and the J gene lost 7 bases, with 11 bases spanning the gap. CDR3 coding DNA: TGTGCCATCAGTGAGAGTCGGAGCATTGAAAAACTGTTTTTT. The encoded protein is CAISESRSIEKLFF.

This clone appeared a few times. This CDR3 is CASSIPGLRSGYTF. CDR3 nucleotides: TGTGCCAGTAGTATCCCAGGGCTCCGGTCTGGCTACACCTTC. The rearrangement links TRBV19 to TRBJ1-2; a possible D gene is TRBD1 (5 bases). CDR1 and CDR2 from the germline V gene are LNHDA and SQIVND (reference sequence). This CDR3 contains 14 residues. V dropped 3 bases and J dropped 7 bases, with 15 bases sitting between them.

This clone was seen more than once but under ten times. The V call is TRBV6-5, the J call TRBJ1-2, with 9 bases matching TRBD1. The CDR3 has 15 residues. Germline loops: CDR1 MNHEY, CDR2 SVGAGI. Trimming took 3 bases from V and 4 from J; bases not matched to a gene: 6. Here the CDR3 DNA reads TGTGCCAGCAGTTATACTACAGGGGGCCTCTATGGCTACACCTTC. The encoded protein is CASSYTTGGLYGYTF.

The chain joins TRBV27 to TRBJ2-5, with a weak D call TRBD2 (6 bases). The J call may not be correct, given that the DNA end is closer to TRBJ2-7. Looked up from germline, CDR1 is MNHEY and CDR2 is SMNVEV (reference sequence). This CDR3 has 15 residues. CDR3 region: CASSLRRGREYEQYF. The CDR3, as DNA: TGTGCCAGCAGTTTAAGGAGGGGAAGAGAATACGAGCAGTACTTC.

The chain combines TRBV7-6 with TRBJ1-3; weak D call: TRBD1 (6 bases). Germline values: CDR1 SGHVS, CDR2 FNYEAQ. The V end lost 1 base, the J end lost 0 bases, and 10 bases lay between the germline ends. This CDR3 has 16 residues. CDR3 coding DNA: TGTGCCAGCAGCTTAGTGGGGGCAGGCTCTGGAAACACCATATATTTT. Its protein product is CASSLVGAGSGNTIYF. Together with reference TRBV7-6 and TRBJ1-3, the CDR3 gives the full variable domain: GAGVSQSPRYKVTKRGQDVALRCDPISGHVSLYWYRQALGQGPEFLTYFNYEAQQDKSGLPNDRFSAERPEGSISTLTIQRTEQRDSAMYRCASSLVGAGSGNTIYFGEGSWLTVV.

The sample holds one count of this clone. CDR3 in amino acids: CASSHGGLGRPDTQYF. The CDR3 region has the DNA TGCGCCAGCAGCCATGGGGGACTGGGAAGACCAGATACGCAGTATTTT. This chain links TRBV4-3 with TRBJ2-3; D might be TRBD2 (6 bases). Germline CDR1 reads LGHNA; CDR2 reads YSLEER. There are 16 residues in the CDR3. Trimming stripped 3 bases from V and 4 bases from J, with 17 bases between.

This clone was recorded a few times. The J gene is TRBJ2-2, the V gene TRBV6-5; 8 bases map to TRBD1. The CDR3 loop spans 15 amino acids. Germline V gene data show CDR1 as MNHEY and CDR2 as SVGAGI. V was clipped by 9 bases and J by 2 bases; unmatched bases: 8. The CDR3 region is CASWNGQGNTGELFF. For the CDR3, the DNA is TGTGCCAGTTGGAATGGACAGGGAAACACCGGGGAGCTGTTTTTT.

This clone was picked up a small number of times. The genes are TRBV7-3 and TRBJ1-5; D is unclear. Germline-derived CDR1 and CDR2 are SGHTA and FQGTGA. The V end lost 2 bases, the J end lost 4 bases, and 12 bases lay between the germline ends. The CDR3 extends over 15 amino acids. CDR3 amino acids: CASSLSSQNNQPQHF. The CDR3 DNA reads TGTGCCAGCAGCTTATCGTCACAGAATAATCAGCCCCAGCATTTT.

J is TRBJ2-1 and V is TRBV27, with D possibly being TRBD1 (6 bases). The CDR3 is made up of 16 amino acids. Germline CDR1 is MNHEY and CDR2 is SMNVEV (reference sequence). V shed 5 bases and J shed 0 bases, with 14 bases lying between them. As DNA, the CDR3 is TGTGCCAGCAGTACTAGGACAGAAAGCTCCTACAATGAGCAGTTCTTC. Translation gives CASSTRTESSYNEQFF.

The chain is built from TRBV30 and TRBJ1-1; 10 bases are a match to TRBD1. This CDR3 spans 13 amino acids. Germline assignment: CDR1 GTSNPN and CDR2 SVGIG (reference sequence). After removal of 4 bases from V and 6 bases from J, the junction contained 5 bases not matched to a gene. The CDR3 is CAWTAGTGAEAFF. CDR3 nucleotide sequence: TGTGCCTGGACCGCCGGGACAGGGGCTGAAGCTTTCTTT.

The V gene is TRBV10-3, the J gene TRBJ2-5; 8 nucleotides match TRBD1. Germline CDR1 ENHRY, CDR2 SYGVKD. The V segment lost 2 bases and the J segment 1 base; nucleotides outside the gene matches: 6. There are 16 residues in the CDR3. CDR3 loop: CAISEGYGTGQETQYF. The CDR3 DNA sequence: TGTGCCATCAGTGAGGGATACGGGACAGGCCAAGAGACCCAGTACTTC.

The CDR3 sequence is CAIGPPLEGLAGGNTDTQYF. The DNA for the CDR3 is TGTGCCATCGGCCCTCCACTTGAGGGACTAGCGGGGGGGAACACAGATACGCAGTATTTT. This chain links TRBV10-3 with TRBJ2-3; 16 bases align to TRBD2. Germline-derived CDR1 and CDR2 are ENHRY and SYGVKD. V shed 8 bases and J 2 bases; nucleotides not matched to a gene: 16. CDR3 length equals 20 residues.

V is TRBV29-1 and J is TRBJ1-5, with 8 bases identical to TRBD1. J was trimmed by 2 bases and V by 4 bases; bases with no gene match: 7. The germline V gene has CDR1 SQVTM and CDR2 ANQGSEA. This CDR3 region has 15 residues. The CDR3 region is CSVGAGGQGNQPQHF. CDR3 DNA: TGCAGCGTTGGGGCAGGGGGCCAGGGCAATCAGCCCCAGCATTTT.

The rearrangement uses TRBV19 and TRBJ1-5; D ambiguous. Germline-derived CDR1 and CDR2 are LNHDA and SQIVND (reference sequence). The CDR3 loop spans 15 amino acids. Trimming pared 2 bases from V and 0 bases from J, leaving 8 bases between. The CDR3, as DNA: TGTGCCAGTAGTATATCCCAGAATAGCAATCAGCCCCAGCATTTT. Translation: CASSISQNSNQPQHF.

This sequence joins TRBV7-9 and TRBJ2-1, with TRBD2 matching over 10 bases. The V segment lost 8 bases and the J segment 3 bases; nucleotides outside the gene matches: 4. CDR3 size: 14 residues. The germline V gene has CDR1 SEHNR and CDR2 FQNEAQ (reference sequence). The CDR3 sequence: CASDSGGNYNEQFF. As DNA, the CDR3 is TGTGCCAGCGATAGCGGGGGGAACTACAATGAGCAGTTCTTC.

The CDR3 DNA sequence: TGTGCCAGCAGTGAAGCCCGCCAGCGGGGGGTCAACAATGAGCAGTTCTTC. Translation gives CASSEARQRGVNNEQFF. V is TRBV6-1 and J is TRBJ2-1, with 9 bases identical to TRBD2. The germline CDR1 and CDR2 sequences are MNHNS and SASEGT. The CDR3 sequence is 17 residues long. The J segment lost 5 bases and the V segment lost 0 bases, leaving 8 bases of the junction unmatched.

This chain connects TRBV6-1 to TRBJ1-5; weak D call: TRBD1 (5 bases). Trimming took off 7 bases at V and 7 bases at J, with 8 bases between the two ends. CDR3 length: 11 amino acids. CDR1 MNHNS and CDR2 SASEGT come from the germline V gene. CDR3 nucleotide sequence: TGTGCCAGCATAGGGGTCCAGCCCCAGCATTTT. Protein sequence: CASIGVQPQHF.

The V call is TRBV6-1, the J call TRBJ2-1; weak D call: TRBD1 (7 bases). Trimming took off 10 bases at V and 10 bases at J, with 14 bases between the two ends. This CDR3 comprises 11 residues. Germline V lookup: CDR1 MNHNS, CDR2 SASEGT. CDR3: CATEGAREQFF. In DNA form, the CDR3 reads TGTGCCACGGAGGGGGCGCGGGAGCAGTTCTTC.

This clone was recorded a few times. The rearrangement joins TRBV28 to TRBJ2-7, with 7 bases fitting TRBD2. J lost 2 bases, V lost 6 bases, and 13 bases had no gene match. Germline-derived CDR1 and CDR2 are MDHEN and SYDVKM. This CDR3 is built from 16 residues. In DNA, the CDR3 is TGTGCCAGCAGCCCTTGGGGGGGGTACCCTACCTACGAGCAGTACTTC. It translates to CASSPWGGYPTYEQYF.

The J gene is TRBJ1-5, the V gene TRBV13; 8 bases are shared with TRBD1. The CDR3 has 15 residues. Germline V gene data show CDR1 as PRHDT and CDR2 as FYEKMQ (reference sequence). Trimming at V came to 5 bases and at J to 6 bases, leaving 9 bases not matched to a gene. The chain's CDR3 is CASSLAGTGGQPQHF. In nucleotides, the CDR3 is TGTGCCAGCAGCCTCGCAGGGACAGGTGGTCAGCCCCAGCATTTT.

The gene calls are TRBV4-1 and TRBJ1-1; 7 nucleotides align to TRBD1. V was pared by 2 bases and J by 5 bases, with 5 bases of the junction left unmatched. Germline-derived CDR1 and CDR2 are MGHRA and YSYEKL. The CDR3 loop spans 14 amino acids. CDR3 nucleotides: TGCGCCAGCAGCCAACCGACAGGGCGTACTGAAGCTTTCTTT. It yields the protein CASSQPTGRTEAFF.